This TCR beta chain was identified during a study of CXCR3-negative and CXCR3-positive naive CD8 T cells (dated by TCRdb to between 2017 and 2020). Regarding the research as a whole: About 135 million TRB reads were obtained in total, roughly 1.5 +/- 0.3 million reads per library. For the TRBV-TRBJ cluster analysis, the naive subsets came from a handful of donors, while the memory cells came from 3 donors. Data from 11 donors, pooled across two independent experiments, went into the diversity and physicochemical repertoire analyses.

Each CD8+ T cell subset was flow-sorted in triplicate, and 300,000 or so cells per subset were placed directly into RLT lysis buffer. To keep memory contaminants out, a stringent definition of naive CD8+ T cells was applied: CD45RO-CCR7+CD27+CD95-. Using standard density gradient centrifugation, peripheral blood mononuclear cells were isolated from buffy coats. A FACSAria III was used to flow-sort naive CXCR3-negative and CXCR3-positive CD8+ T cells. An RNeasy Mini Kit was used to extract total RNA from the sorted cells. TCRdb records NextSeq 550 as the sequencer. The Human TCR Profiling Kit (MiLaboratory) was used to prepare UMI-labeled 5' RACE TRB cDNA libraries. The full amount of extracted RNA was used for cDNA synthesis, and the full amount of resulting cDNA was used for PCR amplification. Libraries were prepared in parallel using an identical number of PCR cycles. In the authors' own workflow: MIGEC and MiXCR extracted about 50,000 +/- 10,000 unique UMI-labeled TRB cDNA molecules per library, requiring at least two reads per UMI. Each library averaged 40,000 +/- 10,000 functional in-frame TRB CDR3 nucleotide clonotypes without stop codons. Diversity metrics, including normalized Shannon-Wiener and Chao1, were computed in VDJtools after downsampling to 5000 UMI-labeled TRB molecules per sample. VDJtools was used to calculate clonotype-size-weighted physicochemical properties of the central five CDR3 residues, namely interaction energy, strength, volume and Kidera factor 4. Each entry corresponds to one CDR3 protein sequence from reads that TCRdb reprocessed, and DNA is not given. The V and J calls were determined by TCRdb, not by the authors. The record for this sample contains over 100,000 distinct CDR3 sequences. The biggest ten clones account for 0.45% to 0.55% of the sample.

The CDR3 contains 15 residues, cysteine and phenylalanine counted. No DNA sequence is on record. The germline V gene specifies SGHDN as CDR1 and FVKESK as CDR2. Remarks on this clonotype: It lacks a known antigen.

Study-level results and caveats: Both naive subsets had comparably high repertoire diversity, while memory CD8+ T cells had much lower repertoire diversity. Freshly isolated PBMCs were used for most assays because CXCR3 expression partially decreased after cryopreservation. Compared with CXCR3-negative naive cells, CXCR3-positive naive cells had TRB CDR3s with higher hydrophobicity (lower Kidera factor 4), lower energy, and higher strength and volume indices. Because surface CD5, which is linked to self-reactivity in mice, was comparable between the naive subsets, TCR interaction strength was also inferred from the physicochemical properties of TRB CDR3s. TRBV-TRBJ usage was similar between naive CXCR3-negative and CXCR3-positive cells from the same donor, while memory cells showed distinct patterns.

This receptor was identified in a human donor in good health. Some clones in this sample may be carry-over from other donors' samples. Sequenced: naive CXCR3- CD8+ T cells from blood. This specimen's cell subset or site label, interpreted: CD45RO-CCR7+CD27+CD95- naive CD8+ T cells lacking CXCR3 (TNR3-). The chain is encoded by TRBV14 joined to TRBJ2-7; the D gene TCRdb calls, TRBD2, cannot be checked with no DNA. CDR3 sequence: CASSQLPGAFYEQYF.